This T cell receptor beta chain was obtained from a study of neurological immune-mediated disorders. The CDR3 totals 11 residues. Germline V lookup: CDR1 DFQATT, CDR2 SNEGSKA (reference sequence). V shed 2 bases and J shed 7 bases, with 8 bases lying between them. Time point denoted: longitudinal time-point 3. Healthy controls comprised blood bank volunteers in Maryland, USA. Of note for this clonotype: Possible read error: a much larger clone is one base away.

TCRdb independently ran MiXCR on the 5' RACE reads; one entry per CDR3 protein. The sample carries about 50,000 distinct CDR3 sequences, roughly 8% recorded once. The sequencing input was PBMCs. The J gene is TRBJ1-2, the V gene TRBV20-1; the D gene is possibly TRBD1 (5 bases). The sequence derives from a woman in her thirties or forties in good health. CDR3 residues: CSARQGGGYTF. In nucleotides, the CDR3 is TGCAGTGCTAGACAGGGCGGTGGCTACACCTTC.